This T cell receptor beta chain was retrieved from a study of T cells in Graves' hyperthyroidism and ophthalmopathy. General study findings and limits: Blood shared most expanded thyroid clonotypes above 0.001. A model built on 13 V-J features separated ophthalmopathy from stable hyperthyroidism.

For this clonotype: Its antigen remains unidentified.

RNA transcripts served as the template for amplifying TCR beta CDR3 regions. First-round RT-PCR with HTBI primers amplified the TCR CDR3 region. TCRdb reprocessed the multiplex PCR reads via MiXCR and lists one record per CDR3 protein. Of a few hundred thousand distinct CDR3 sequences listed, about 13% are singletons. Germline V gene sequence: CDR1 SQVTM, CDR2 ANQGSEA. The length of the CDR3 is 15 residues. The ends lost 4 bases at V and 1 base at J; junction bases unmatched: 1. The source of this sequence is a middle-aged woman with Graves' ophthalmopathy. The sequenced material came from blood. This chain connects TRBV29-1 to TRBJ2-3, with 14 bases aligning to TRBD2. The CDR3 loop is CSVVGLAGGTDTQYF. CDR3 coding DNA: TGCAGCGTTGTGGGACTAGCGGGAGGCACAGATACGCAGTATTTT.